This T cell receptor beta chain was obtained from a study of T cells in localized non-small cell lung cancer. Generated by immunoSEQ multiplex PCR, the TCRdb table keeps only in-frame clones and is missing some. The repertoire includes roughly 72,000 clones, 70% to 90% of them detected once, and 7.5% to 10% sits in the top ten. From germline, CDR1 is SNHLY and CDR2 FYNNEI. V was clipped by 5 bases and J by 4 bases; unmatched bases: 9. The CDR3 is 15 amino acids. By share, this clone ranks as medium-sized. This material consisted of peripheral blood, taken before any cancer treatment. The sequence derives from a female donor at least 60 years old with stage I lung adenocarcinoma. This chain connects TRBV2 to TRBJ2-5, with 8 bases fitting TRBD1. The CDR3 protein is CASSSHQGAGETQYF. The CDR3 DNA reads TGTGCCAGCAGTTCCCATCAGGGGGCAGGAGAGACCCAGTACTTC.